This TCR beta chain emerged from a study of cytomegalovirus exposure and HLA in healthy donors. General study points: A later analysis associated 15,000 or so TCR beta sequences with HLA alleles at a 0.05 false discovery rate. The study put around 180 TCR beta chains on its list as cytomegalovirus-associated.

The study ran its PCR with 60 Vbeta and 13 Jbeta primers. Using immunoSEQ multiplex PCR, the repertoire was profiled, and TCRdb retains in-frame clones only, with some absent. This table holds roughly 120,000 clones, 75% to 90% found once. CDR3 length: 13 residues. V was clipped by 6 bases and J by 4 bases, with 10 bases between them. Germline V gene lookup returns CDR1 LNHDA and CDR2 SQIVND (reference sequence). Notes on this clone: The antigen is undetermined.

This sequence was found in a man under 40 in good health and CMV-seronegative. The V gene is TRBV19, the J gene TRBJ1-5; D is undetermined. Specimen: PBMCs. The CDR3 loop is CASREVQNQPQHF. Here the CDR3 DNA reads TGTGCCAGTAGGGAGGTACAGAATCAGCCCCAGCATTTT.